A selection of T cell receptor beta chains follows, all from one sample in a study of shared clonotypes between healthy human individuals. TCRdb's copy holds only in-frame clones and misses some; the assay was immunoSEQ multiplex PCR. The data show approximately 1.5 million clones, 98% seen once. Sequencing input: naive CD4+ T cells sorted from blood. These receptors originate from a young man in good health. The CDR3 runs from the conserved cysteine through the conserved F or W. D genes are given only for firm matches. Clone size, where shown, is once, few, many, or a class for clones that have expanded.

CDR3 protein | CDR3 DNA | D gene | clone size | J gene | V gene
CASSVWRAGEKLFF | TGTGCCAGCAGTGTGTGGAGGGCAGGGGAAAAACTGTTTTTT | . | . | TRBJ1-4 | TRBV28
CASSEFRTGGFNEQFF | TGTGCCAGCAGTGAATTCCGGACAGGGGGCTTCAATGAGCAGTTCTTC | TRBD1 | . | TRBJ2-1 | TRBV2
CSCRAGVYNEQFF | TGCAGCTGTCGAGCGGGAGTCTACAATGAGCAGTTCTTC | TRBD2 | . | TRBJ2-1 | TRBV29-1
CASGRSYEQYF | TGTGCCAGCGGACGGTCCTACGAGCAGTACTTC | . | few | TRBJ2-7 | TRBV6-1
CASSLVTSGRDEQYF | TGTGCCAGCAGCTTAGTCACTAGCGGGAGAGACGAGCAGTACTTC | TRBD2 | once | TRBJ2-7 | TRBV7-8
CASSTRGGLVKSYEQYF | TGTGCCAGCAGCACTAGAGGGGGTTTGGTCAAATCCTACGAGCAGTACTTC | . | . | TRBJ2-7 | TRBV7-2
CASSLRTEVTDTQYF | TGTGCCAGTAGTTTACGGACAGAAGTCACAGATACGCAGTATTTT | . | . | TRBJ2-3 | TRBV19
CASRLQGGSTGELFF | TGTGCCAGCAGACTACAGGGGGGGTCCACCGGGGAGCTGTTTTTT | . | . | TRBJ2-2 | TRBV6-4
CATSRTVDRRNTDTQYF | TGTGCCACCAGCAGGACTGTGGACAGGCGAAACACAGATACGCAGTATTTT | TRBD1 | . | TRBJ2-3 | TRBV15
CASSLFKYSNQPQHF | TGTGCCAGCAGTTTGTTCAAGTATAGCAATCAGCCCCAGCATTTT | . | . | TRBJ1-5 | TRBV28
CASSLGDALLKNIQYF | TGCGCCAGCAGCTTGGGGGATGCTTTGTTAAAAAACATTCAGTACTTC | . | . | TRBJ2-4 | TRBV5-1
CASSDRGRRETQYF | TGTGCCAGCAGCGACAGGGGGCGCCGGGAGACCCAGTACTTC | TRBD1 | . | TRBJ2-5 | TRBV7-9
CASGSYRGSSYNEQFF | TGCGCCAGCGGCTCGTATCGGGGGAGCTCCTACAATGAGCAGTTCTTC | . | . | TRBJ2-1 | TRBV5-1
CASRGPGNSRLTGELFF | TGCGCCAGCAGGGGACCAGGGAACAGTCGTCTCACCGGGGAGCTGTTTTTT | . | . | TRBJ2-2 | TRBV4-1
CAWSVPGLVNLYEQYF | TGTGCCTGGAGTGTACCAGGACTAGTGAACCTCTACGAGCAGTACTTC | TRBD2 | . | TRBJ2-7 | TRBV30
CSAKKGGWEETQYF | TGCAGCGCTAAAAAGGGGGGGTGGGAAGAGACCCAGTACTTC | . | . | TRBJ2-5 | TRBV29-1
CASSIDRGYEQYF | TGTGCCAGTAGTATAGATCGGGGGTACGAGCAGTACTTC | . | . | TRBJ2-7 | TRBV19
CASTLRMGPGADTQYF | TGTGCCAGCACCTTAAGGATGGGACCGGGCGCAGATACGCAGTATTTT | . | . | TRBJ2-3 | TRBV7-2
CASSWRAENTGELFF | TGTGCCAGCAGTTGGCGGGCAGAGAACACCGGGGAGCTGTTTTTT | . | . | TRBJ2-2 | TRBV27
CASKLDSGHNYGYTF | TGTGCCAGCAAGCTGGACTCAGGACATAACTATGGCTACACCTTC | . | . | TRBJ1-2 | TRBV28
CASRDGTGAVVEAFF | TGTGCCAGCAGGGACGGGACAGGGGCAGTTGTTGAAGCTTTCTTT | TRBD1 | . | TRBJ1-1 | TRBV5-4
CSVWYNEQFF | TGCAGCGTATGGTACAATGAGCAGTTCTTC | . | . | TRBJ2-1 | TRBV29-1
CASSVAGQGVTEAFF | TGTGCCAGCAGCGTAGCCGGACAGGGGGTGACTGAAGCTTTCTTT | TRBD1 | . | TRBJ1-1 | TRBV9
CASSPTRTGTRAHGYTF | TGTGCCAGCAGCCCGACGCGAACAGGGACTAGGGCCCATGGCTACACCTTC | . | . | TRBJ1-2 | TRBV6-4
CASSLTIDNEQFF | TGCGCCAGCAGCTTGACCATCGACAATGAGCAGTTCTTC | . | . | TRBJ2-1 | TRBV5-1
CATPLRLARLTGELFF | TGTGCCACCCCTCTCCGACTAGCGAGATTGACCGGGGAGCTGTTTTTT | TRBD2 | . | TRBJ2-2 | TRBV6-4
CASSLDGINEQFF | TGTGCCAGCAGCTTAGACGGGATCAATGAGCAGTTCTTC | . | . | TRBJ2-1 | TRBV7-2
CAILLSRTGLPNGYTF | TGTGCCATACTCTTGTCTCGGACAGGCCTCCCCAATGGCTACACCTTC | TRBD1 | . | TRBJ1-2 | TRBV7-9
CASSEREQAYEQYF | TGTGCCAGCAGTGAGCGGGAGCAAGCCTACGAGCAGTACTTC | TRBD2 | . | TRBJ2-7 | TRBV27
CASSLGTSGMSYNEQFF | TGTGCCAGCAGCCTCGGGACTAGCGGGATGTCCTACAATGAGCAGTTCTTC | TRBD2 | . | TRBJ2-1 | TRBV9
CASSLDNRENTEAFF | TGTGCCAGCAGCTTAGATAACAGGGAGAACACTGAAGCTTTCTTT | . | . | TRBJ1-1 | TRBV7-9
CASSADRNTEAFF | TGTGCCAGCAGCGCCGACAGAAACACTGAAGCTTTCTTT | . | . | TRBJ1-1 | TRBV9
CATSRDPLEKLFF | TGTGCCACCAGCAGAGATCCCCTTGAAAAACTGTTTTTT | . | . | TRBJ1-4 | TRBV15
CASSLKVPNTEAFF | TGCGCCAGCAGCTTGAAGGTCCCGAACACTGAAGCTTTCTTT | . | . | TRBJ1-1 | TRBV5-1
CASSILREETQYF | TGTGCCAGCAGTATACTACGAGAAGAGACCCAGTACTTC | . | . | TRBJ2-5 | TRBV27
CASSARWTSGNEQYF | TGTGCCAGCAGCGCACGATGGACTAGCGGAAACGAGCAGTACTTC | TRBD2 | . | TRBJ2-7 | TRBV5-6
CAGGRGQGRTNEKLFF | TGTGCCGGGGGTAGGGGACAGGGGAGGACTAATGAAAAACTGTTTTTT | TRBD1 | . | TRBJ1-4 | TRBV7-9
CACTTGTGDYEQYF | TGTGCCTGTACTACCGGGACAGGGGACTACGAGCAGTACTTC | TRBD1 | . | TRBJ2-7 | TRBV18
CASSLGDRRNEQFF | TGTGCCAGCAGCTTGGGGGACAGGAGAAATGAGCAGTTCTTC | TRBD1 | . | TRBJ2-1 | TRBV5-4
CASAHVPTNTGELFF | TGTGCTAGTGCCCATGTGCCAACGAACACCGGGGAGCTGTTTTTT | . | . | TRBJ2-2 | TRBV12-5
CASRTSGELFF | TGTGCCAGCAGGACCTCCGGGGAGCTGTTTTTT | . | . | TRBJ2-2 | TRBV27
CAWSLLAGVGEQYF | TGTGCCTGGAGTCTCCTAGCGGGAGTGGGGGAGCAGTACTTC | TRBD2 | . | TRBJ2-7 | TRBV30
CSTGHGYGYTF | TGCAGCACAGGACACGGGTATGGCTACACCTTC | . | . | TRBJ1-2 | TRBV29-1
CASSGGESYNEQFF | TGTGCCAGCAGCGGAGGGGAGTCCTACAATGAGCAGTTCTTC | . | . | TRBJ2-1 | TRBV6-5
CASSSQENTEAFF | TGCGCCAGCAGCTCACAGGAGAACACTGAAGCTTTCTTT | . | . | TRBJ1-1 | TRBV5-1
CASSFGEAFF | TGTGCCAGCAGTTTTGGTGAAGCTTTCTTT | . | . | TRBJ1-1 | TRBV28
CASSVSAQETQYF | TGTGCCAGCAGCGTAAGTGCACAAGAGACCCAGTACTTC | . | . | TRBJ2-5 | TRBV9
CASSPEAGTDTQYF | TGCGCCAGCAGCCCGGAGGCTGGCACAGATACGCAGTATTTT | . | . | TRBJ2-3 | TRBV5-1
CASSLDNADTQYF | TGCGCCAGCAGCTTGGACAATGCAGATACGCAGTATTTT | . | . | TRBJ2-3 | TRBV5-1
CATNRDGPYEQYF | TGTGCCACTAACCGGGACGGTCCGTACGAGCAGTACTTC | . | . | TRBJ2-7 | TRBV6-1
CASSEKTGSGYTF | TGTGCCAGCAGTGAGAAGACAGGGTCCGGCTACACCTTC | TRBD1 | . | TRBJ1-2 | TRBV2
CASSIPGQATYEQYF | TGTGCCAGCAGCATTCCGGGACAGGCCACCTACGAGCAGTACTTC | TRBD1 | . | TRBJ2-7 | TRBV5-6
CASSEGQPHQPQHF | TGTGCCAGCAGTGAGGGACAGCCGCATCAGCCCCAGCATTTT | TRBD1 | . | TRBJ1-5 | TRBV6-1